Each of the 28 T cell receptor beta chains below was sequenced from the same sample in a study of monozygotic twins with inflammatory bowel disease. TCRdb re-called the 5' RACE reads and gives one entry per CDR3 protein, without DNA. This sample contains approximately 390,000 distinct CDR3 sequences. The sample taken for sequencing was blood. All receptors come from a human donor with ulcerative colitis or Crohn's disease, or a healthy co-twin of an affected twin (not recorded which).

The chain is built from TRBV2 and TRBJ1-2; TCRdb proposes TRBD1, but this gene call is untestable without DNA. Per germline, CDR1 SNHLY and CDR2 FYNNEI. The CDR3 has 16 amino acids. CDR3 sequence: CASSDTPGQGNYGYTF.

This chain connects TRBV27 to TRBJ1-2; TCRdb's assignment of TRBD1 cannot be checked, as there is no DNA. The CDR3 has 15 amino acids. Germline-derived CDR1 and CDR2 are MNHEY and SMNVEV (reference sequence). CDR3 in amino acids: CASSSGTGTNYGYTF.

The chain uses TRBV4-2 and TRBJ2-2; lacking DNA, the TRBD2 call made by TCRdb goes unchecked. The CDR3 has 18 amino acids. Germline CDR1 LGHNA, CDR2 YNFKEQ. CDR3 protein: CASSQAIAGEPRSGELFF.

The rearrangement links TRBV20-1 to TRBJ2-3; the D call of TRBD2 rests on TCRdb alone, since no DNA is present to check it. Germline assignment: CDR1 DFQATT and CDR2 SNEGSKA (reference sequence). The CDR3 extends over 13 amino acids. The CDR3 loop reads CSAGLAGRNTQYF.

This chain links TRBV28 with TRBJ2-7; without DNA, the TCRdb call of TRBD1 cannot be checked. The V gene's germline CDR1 is MDHEN and CDR2 SYDVKM. This CDR3 is built from 15 residues. CDR3 residues: CASSRPGQGTNEQYF.

The chain links TRBV9 to TRBJ1-1. The CDR3 runs 13 residues. The germline V gene has CDR1 SGDLS and CDR2 YYNGEE. CDR3 sequence: CASSVEMNTEAFF. Full variable domain (outside the CDR3, taken from reference TRBV9 and TRBJ1-1): DSGVTQTPKHLITATGQRVTLRCSPRSGDLSVYWYQQSLDQGLQFLIQYYNGEERAKGNILERFSAQQFPDLHSELNLSSLELGDSALYFCASSVEMNTEAFFGQGTRLTVV.

CDR3 amino acids: CASSLEQGLSYNEQFF. The chain combines TRBV5-1 with TRBJ2-1; TCRdb designates TRBD1, a call that cannot be tested without DNA. The CDR3 has 16 residues. CDR1 is SGHRS, CDR2 YFSETQ, per germline.

The chain couples TRBV5-4 to TRBJ2-7; the TRBD1 assignment by TCRdb is unverifiable without DNA. Germline lookup yields CDR1 SGHNT and CDR2 YYREEE (reference sequence). CDR3 length: 14 residues. CDR3 loop: CASSPDSDTYEQYF.

J is TRBJ2-1 and V is TRBV20-1; there is no DNA to check the TCRdb D call of TRBD1. The CDR3 runs 12 residues. Germline loops: CDR1 DFQATT, CDR2 SNEGSKA (reference sequence). CDR3: CSAREQVGEQFF.

This chain uses TRBV5-1 with TRBJ2-1; no DNA is available, so the TRBD1 call from TCRdb remains unchecked. The germline V gene has CDR1 SGHRS and CDR2 YFSETQ. The CDR3 is 14 amino acids. The CDR3 reads CASRPGGGTREQFF.

The chain recombines TRBV5-1 with TRBJ2-1. Per the germline V gene, CDR1 is SGHRS and CDR2 is YFSETQ. The CDR3 length is 12 residues. Here the CDR3 reads CASSTNYNEQFF.

The rearrangement joins TRBV29-1 to TRBJ1-1. From germline, CDR1 is SQVTM and CDR2 ANQGSEA. The CDR3 runs to 13 residues. The CDR3 loop reads CSVAWGTNTEAFF.

The chain joins TRBV10-3 to TRBJ2-7; TCRdb gives TRBD1 as the D gene, but with no DNA this cannot be confirmed. The CDR3 has 14 amino acids. Germline V gene sequence: CDR1 ENHRY, CDR2 SYGVKD. CDR3 in amino acids: CAISENRGGNEQYF.

This chain joins TRBV24-1 and TRBJ1-2; as DNA is missing, the TRBD1 call by TCRdb cannot be tested. The CDR3 length is 14 residues. Germline values: CDR1 KGHDR, CDR2 SFDVKD. The CDR3 region is CATSGTGQASGYTF.

The V gene is TRBV7-8, the J gene TRBJ2-2; the TCRdb call, TRBD1, lacks DNA for checking. The germline V gene encodes CDR1 SGHVS and CDR2 FQNEAQ. CDR3 length: 16 residues. The CDR3 sequence: CASTLVAGQGAGELFF.

The J gene is TRBJ1-2, the V gene TRBV10-3. The CDR3 totals 14 residues. The germline V gene encodes CDR1 ENHRY and CDR2 SYGVKD. The CDR3 spells CAISPNRMGYGYTF.

The gene calls are TRBV7-2 and TRBJ2-3; TCRdb calls TRBD2, which cannot be checked without DNA. The germline V gene has CDR1 SGHTA and CDR2 FQGNSA. The CDR3 contains 16 residues. The chain's CDR3 is CASRRTSGGGTDTQYF.

The chain is built from TRBV10-3 and TRBJ2-7; TCRdb names TRBD2, which stays unverified in the absence of DNA. Germline lookup yields CDR1 ENHRY and CDR2 SYGVKD. CDR3 length: 17 residues. CDR3 residues: CAISEKAGKVASYEQYF.

The chain has TRBV20-1 and TRBJ2-3; lacking DNA, the TRBD1 call made by TCRdb goes unchecked. This CDR3 contains 11 residues. The germline gives CDR1 DFQATT, CDR2 SNEGSKA (reference sequence). CDR3 residues: CSAQGADTQYF.

J is TRBJ1-1 and V is TRBV12-3 or TRBV12-4. The CDR3 is 15 amino acids. The CDR3 here is CASTLTRRQNTEAFF.

V is TRBV2 and J is TRBJ1-5. Germline V lookup: CDR1 SNHLY, CDR2 FYNNEI. This CDR3 has 14 residues. The CDR3 here is CASSDLQNNQPQHF.

The chain links TRBV3-1 to TRBJ2-4. Germline-derived CDR1 and CDR2 are LGHDT and YNNKEL (reference sequence). This CDR3 spans 15 amino acids. This chain's CDR3 is CASSQEEGLRNIQYF.

The chain recombines TRBV19 with TRBJ1-5. The CDR3 covers 13 residues. Looked up from germline, CDR1 is LNHDA and CDR2 is SQIVND (reference sequence). CDR3 residues: CASSILGNQPQHF.

V gene TRBV27 combines with J gene TRBJ2-1; TCRdb's D gene call, TRBD1, goes unchecked for lack of DNA. Germline assignment: CDR1 MNHEY and CDR2 SMNVEV (reference sequence). The CDR3 sequence is 18 residues long. The CDR3 sequence is CATGPLRGGSGSYNEQFF.

The V gene is TRBV7-6, the J gene TRBJ2-3; TCRdb outputs TRBD2, but without DNA this stays unchecked. The CDR3 covers 17 residues. Per germline, CDR1 SGHVS and CDR2 FNYEAQ. The CDR3 is CASSLAPSGTRTDTQYF.

The chain uses TRBV30 and TRBJ1-1; the D gene TCRdb calls, TRBD1, cannot be checked with no DNA. This CDR3 is built from 13 residues. Per the germline V gene, CDR1 is GTSNPN and CDR2 is SVGIG (reference sequence). The CDR3 region is CAWGVGQGRSAFF.

The V and J genes are TRBV24-1 and TRBJ2-1. The V gene's germline CDR1 is KGHDR and CDR2 SFDVKD. CDR3 length equals 13 residues. CDR3: CATSDPVRLRQFF.

V and J are TRBV5-1 and TRBJ1-2. CDR1 and CDR2 from the germline V gene are SGHRS and YFSETQ. The CDR3 is 16 residues long. CDR3 protein: CASSVSGLNLDYGYTF.